These 16 T cell receptor beta chains came from one sample sequenced in a study of CD8+ T cells in alopecia areata. In each case, RNA was isolated and then reverse transcribed into cDNA as the sequencing template. TCRdb keeps only in-frame clones here, not all; method: immunoSEQ multiplex PCR. The sample contains roughly 100,000 clones, 85% to 90% of which appear only once. Regarding treatment: oral pan-JAK inhibitor, 5-10 mg twice daily. The source was CD8+ T cells sorted from blood, collected at roughly week 30, from a patient treated with tofacitinib. The receptors originated from a human donor with alopecia areata.

V is TRBV29-1 and J is TRBJ2-7; D remains unclear. The CDR3 spans 17 residues. The V end was cut by 0 bases, the J end by 3 bases, with 21 bases between. Germline CDR1 reads SQVTM; CDR2 reads ANQGSEA. This CDR3 is CSVEDRAPGSTYYEQYF. The CDR3 DNA reads as TGCAGCGTTGAAGATCGCGCCCCGGGTTCGACCTACTACGAGCAGTACTTC.

The chain employs TRBV29-1 and TRBJ2-3; 10 nucleotides agree with TRBD1. The CDR3 is 13 amino acids. The germline V gene encodes CDR1 SQVTM and CDR2 ANQGSEA. V lost 8 bases to trimming and J lost 1 base; unmatched junction nucleotides: 3. The CDR3 bases are TGCAGCTTGGGACAGGGGCGCACAGATACGCAGTATTTT. Protein: CSLGQGRTDTQYF.

This clone has only one observation. The chain combines TRBV19 with TRBJ1-5; no firm D call. The CDR3 consists of 16 residues. The V gene lost 0 bases and the J gene lost 1 base, with 10 bases spanning the gap. Germline V CDR1 and CDR2: LNHDA, SQIVND (reference sequence). The CDR3 sequence is CASSIDWEMSNQPQHF. For the CDR3, the DNA is TGTGCCAGTAGTATAGATTGGGAAATGAGCAATCAGCCCCAGCATTTT.

The gene calls are TRBV5-5 and TRBJ2-2; D remains unclear. V was cut by 2 bases and J by 5 bases, with 4 bases left in between. CDR3 length equals 12 residues. Germline V lookup: CDR1 SGHKS, CDR2 YYEKEE (reference sequence). This CDR3 is CASSFGTGELFF. The CDR3 nucleotides read TGTGCCAGCAGCTTTGGTACCGGGGAGCTGTTTTTT.

The rearrangement links TRBV7-9 to TRBJ2-1, with D hard to call. In germline, CDR1 is SEHNR, CDR2 FQNEAQ (reference sequence). V lost 5 bases, J lost 12 bases, and 11 bases lay in between. The CDR3 loop spans 11 amino acids. CDR3 region: CASSPEIAQFF. CDR3 sequence (DNA): TGTGCCAGCAGCCCAGAGATTGCGCAGTTCTTC. The full variable domain, in which reference TRBV7-9 and TRBJ2-1 provide the parts outside the CDR3, is DTGVSQNPRHKITKRGQNVTFRCDPISEHNRLYWYRQTLGQGPEFLTYFQNEAQLEKSRLLSDRFSAERPKGSFSTLEIQRTEQGDSAMYLCASSPEIAQFFGPGTRLTVL.

V gene TRBV6-5 combines with J gene TRBJ2-2; weak D call: TRBD2 (6 bases). This CDR3 contains 14 residues. CDR1 is MNHEY, CDR2 SVGAGI, per germline. V dropped 7 bases and J dropped 4 bases, with 13 bases sitting between them. The CDR3: CASMKGLGTGELFF. CDR3 nucleotides: TGTGCCAGCATGAAGGGACTCGGCACCGGGGAGCTGTTTTTT.

The chain combines TRBV9 with TRBJ2-1; TRBD2 agrees at 8 bases. The V and J ends lost 4 bases and 0 bases, in that order; junction bases with no gene match: 3. The CDR3 covers 15 residues. CDR1 and CDR2 from the germline V gene are SGDLS and YYNGEE. The CDR3 DNA is TGTGCCAGCAGCCTGGGGACTAGCTCCTACAATGAGCAGTTCTTC. Protein product: CASSLGTSSYNEQFF.

The V and J genes are TRBV4-1 and TRBJ2-7, with D maybe TRBD1 (7 bases). Germline CDR1 and CDR2: MGHRA and YSYEKL. The CDR3 covers 15 residues. V lost 4 bases to trimming and J lost 7 bases, with 20 bases between them. CDR3 region: CASSLIAEGAGEQYF. The CDR3 region has the DNA TGCGCCAGCAGCCTAATAGCGGAGGGGGCGGGAGAGCAGTACTTC.

The sample holds a few counts of this clone. The chain carries TRBV9 and TRBJ2-2, with D perhaps TRBD1 (5 bases). With 0 bases removed from V and 4 bases from J, the gap between germline ends came to 13 bases. The germline V gene has CDR1 SGDLS and CDR2 YYNGEE. This CDR3 spans 16 amino acids. The CDR3, as DNA: TGTGCCAGCAGCGTAGATGGTAGGGGTGGCACCGGGGAGCTGTTTTTT. This sequence encodes CASSVDGRGGTGELFF.

The rearrangement uses TRBV7-9 and TRBJ2-7; TRBD1 matches at 7 bases. The CDR3 runs to 15 residues. V shed 5 bases and J 4 bases; nucleotides not matched to a gene: 11. Germline V lookup: CDR1 SEHNR, CDR2 FQNEAQ (reference sequence). CDR3 sequence: CASSNTGEFGYEQYF. DNA of the CDR3: TGTGCCAGCAGCAACACAGGGGAATTCGGATACGAGCAGTACTTC.

This chain links TRBV29-1 with TRBJ2-1; the match to TRBD2 covers 7 bases. Trimming removed 2 bases from V and 9 bases from J; junction bases left unmatched: 13. Germline CDR1 SQVTM, CDR2 ANQGSEA. The CDR3 is 15 amino acids. CDR3 coding DNA: TGCAGCGTTGAATTGGGCGGGAGTACCCTGCGTGAGCAGTTCTTC. Protein product: CSVELGGSTLREQFF.

The chain employs TRBV6-5 and TRBJ2-2, with TRBD1 matching over 7 bases. CDR1 MNHEY and CDR2 SVGAGI come from the germline V gene. This CDR3 comprises 14 residues. V shed 7 bases, J shed 4 bases, and the junction held 6 bases outside the gene matches. CDR3 loop: CASKTGVITGELFF. CDR3 nucleotides: TGTGCCAGCAAAACAGGGGTGATCACCGGGGAGCTGTTTTTT.

The V gene is TRBV7-8, the J gene TRBJ2-7; 10 nucleotides line up with TRBD2. The CDR3 has 15 residues. V trimming: 3 bases; J trimming: 4 bases; junction bases outside the gene matches: 6. The germline V gene has CDR1 SGHVS and CDR2 FQNEAQ. CDR3 coding DNA: TGTGCCAGCAGCTTCAGTCTAGCGGGAGTGTACGAGCAGTACTTC. The encoded protein is CASSFSLAGVYEQYF.

This clone turned up a few times. This chain uses TRBV27 with TRBJ2-4; D is undetermined. V was cut by 6 bases and J by 9 bases, with 15 bases left in between. The germline CDR1 and CDR2 sequences are MNHEY and SMNVEV (reference sequence). This CDR3 is 13 amino acids long. CDR3 coding DNA: TGTGCCAGCAGGAAGGGCAGGCTTGGCATTCAGTACTTC. This translates into CASRKGRLGIQYF.

The rearrangement uses TRBV23-1 and TRBJ2-7; 9 nucleotides line up with TRBD1. TRBV23-1 is classed as an ORF, of uncertain function. The CDR3 consists of 18 residues. V gave up 0 bases and J gave up 0 bases; unmatched junction bases: 9. The DNA of the CDR3 is TGCGCCAGCAGTCAATCACTAACAGGGGGCCGGAGCTCCTACGAGCAGTACTTC. Translated: CASSQSLTGGRSSYEQYF.

V gene TRBV29-1 combines with J gene TRBJ2-7, with unresolved D. CDR3 length equals 12 residues. Germline lookup yields CDR1 SQVTM and CDR2 ANQGSEA. The V gene lost 6 bases and the J gene lost 5 bases, with 14 bases spanning the gap. The CDR3 reads CSVNRDGNEQYF. CDR3 nucleotide sequence: TGCAGCGTGAATAGGGATGGCAACGAGCAGTACTTC.